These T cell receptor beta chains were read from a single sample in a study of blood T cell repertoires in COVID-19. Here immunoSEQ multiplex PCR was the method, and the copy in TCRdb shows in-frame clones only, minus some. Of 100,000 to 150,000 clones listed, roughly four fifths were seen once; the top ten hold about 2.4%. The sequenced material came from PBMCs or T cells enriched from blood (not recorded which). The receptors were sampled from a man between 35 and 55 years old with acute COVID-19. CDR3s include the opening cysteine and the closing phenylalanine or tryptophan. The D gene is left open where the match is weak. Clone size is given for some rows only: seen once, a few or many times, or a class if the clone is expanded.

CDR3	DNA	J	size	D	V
CASSLAQGHTGELFF	TGTGCCAGCAGCTTGGCGCAGGGTCACACCGGGGAGCTGTTTTTT	TRBJ2-2	.	.	TRBV7-6
CASRSGGSANVLTF	TGTGCCAGCAGATCGGGAGGGTCGGCCAACGTCCTGACTTTC	TRBJ2-6	.	TRBD2	TRBV7-6
CAITTEGYGYTF	TGTGCCATCACTACGGAGGGCTATGGCTACACCTTC	TRBJ1-2	.	.	TRBV10-3
CASGGQGDTEAFF	TGTGCCAGCGGGGGACAGGGTGACACTGAAGCTTTCTTT	TRBJ1-1	few	TRBD1	TRBV9
CASSEAGGLRQPQHF	TGTGCCAGTAGTGAGGCAGGAGGTCTTCGTCAGCCCCAGCATTTT	TRBJ1-5	.	.	TRBV19
CASSLTGGTEAFF	TGTGCCAGCTCTCTTACAGGGGGCACTGAAGCTTTCTTT	TRBJ1-1	.	TRBD1	TRBV6-6
CASTSGGSDYGYTF	TGTGCCAGCACCTCCGGAGGGAGCGACTATGGCTACACCTTC	TRBJ1-2	.	.	TRBV5-4
CASRLSTDTQYF	TGTGCCAGCAGACTGTCCACAGATACGCAGTATTTT	TRBJ2-3	.	.	TRBV25-1
CASSPAAGGYSSYEQYF	TGTGCCAGCAGCCCAGCCGCAGGGGGCTATAGCTCCTACGAGCAGTACTTC	TRBJ2-7	.	TRBD1	TRBV11-2
CASRLGTDNSPLHF	TGTGCCAGTAGATTGGGGACAGATAATTCACCCCTCCACTTT	TRBJ1-6	.	TRBD1	TRBV19
CAWSTGTGNQPQHF	TGTGCCTGGTCCACTGGGACAGGTAATCAGCCCCAGCATTTT	TRBJ1-5	.	TRBD1	TRBV30
CASSYSISARGTQYF	TGTGCCAGCAGTTACTCCATTAGCGCCCGGGGGACCCAGTACTTC	TRBJ2-5	.	.	TRBV6-5
CASSRSREWTDTQYF	TGTGCCAGCAGTCGTTCTAGGGAGTGGACAGATACGCAGTATTTT	TRBJ2-3	.	.	TRBV6-6
CASSSYGSGVKDTQYF	TGTGCCAGCAGCTCCTACGGGAGCGGGGTTAAAGATACGCAGTATTTT	TRBJ2-3	many	TRBD2	TRBV7-9
CASSLTGDTEAFF	TGCGCCAGCAGCTTGACAGGGGACACTGAAGCTTTCTTT	TRBJ1-1	few	TRBD1	TRBV5-1
CASSLVTQAGELFF	TGTGCCAGCAGTTTAGTAACCCAGGCCGGGGAGCTGTTTTTT	TRBJ2-2	.	.	TRBV27
CASSVEGQGETQYF	TGTGCCAGCAGCGTAGAAGGACAGGGGGAGACCCAGTACTTC	TRBJ2-5	.	TRBD1	TRBV9